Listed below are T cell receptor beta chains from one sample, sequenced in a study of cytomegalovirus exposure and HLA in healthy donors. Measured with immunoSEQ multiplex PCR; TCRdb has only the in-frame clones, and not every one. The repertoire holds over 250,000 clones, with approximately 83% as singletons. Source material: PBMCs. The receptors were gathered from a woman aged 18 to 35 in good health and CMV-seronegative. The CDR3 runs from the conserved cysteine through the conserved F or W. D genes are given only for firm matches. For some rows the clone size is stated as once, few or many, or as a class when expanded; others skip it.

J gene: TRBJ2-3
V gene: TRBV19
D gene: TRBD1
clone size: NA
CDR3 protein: CASKGQTDTQYF
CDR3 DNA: TGTGCCAGTAAGGGACAGACAGATACGCAGTATTTT

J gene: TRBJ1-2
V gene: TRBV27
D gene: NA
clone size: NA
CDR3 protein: CASREQNRYGYTF
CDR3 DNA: TGTGCCAGCAGAGAACAGAACCGCTATGGCTACACCTTC

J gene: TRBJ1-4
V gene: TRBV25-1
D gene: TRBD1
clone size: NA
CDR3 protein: CASSADRGNNEKLFF
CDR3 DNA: TGTGCCAGCAGTGCGGACAGGGGAAATAATGAAAAACTGTTTTTT

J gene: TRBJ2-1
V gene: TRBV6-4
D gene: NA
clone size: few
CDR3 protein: CASSWAPSDEQFF
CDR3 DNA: TGTGCCAGCAGCTGGGCCCCATCGGATGAGCAGTTCTTC

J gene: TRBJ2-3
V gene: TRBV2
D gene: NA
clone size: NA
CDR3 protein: CASSPVSGTDTQYF
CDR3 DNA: TGTGCCAGCAGTCCCGTTTCGGGCACAGATACGCAGTATTTT

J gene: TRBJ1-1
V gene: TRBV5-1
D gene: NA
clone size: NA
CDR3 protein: CASSSATSRNTEAFF
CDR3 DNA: TGCGCCAGCAGCTCCGCGACAAGTAGGAACACTGAAGCTTTCTTT

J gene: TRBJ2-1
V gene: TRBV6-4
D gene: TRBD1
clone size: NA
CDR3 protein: CASRTGLSSSYNEQFF
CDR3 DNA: TGTGCCAGCCGGACAGGGCTTTCAAGCTCCTACAATGAGCAGTTCTTC

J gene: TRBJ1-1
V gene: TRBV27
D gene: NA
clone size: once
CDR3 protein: CASSSQEVTEAFF
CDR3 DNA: TGTGCCAGCAGTTCTCAGGAGGTTACTGAAGCTTTCTTT

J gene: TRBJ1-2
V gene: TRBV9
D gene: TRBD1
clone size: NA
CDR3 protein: CASSVGGTVKNYGYTF
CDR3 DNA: TGTGCCAGCAGCGTAGGGGGGACAGTCAAGAACTATGGCTACACCTTC

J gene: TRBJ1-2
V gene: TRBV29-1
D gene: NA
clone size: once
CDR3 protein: CSVGGLAGSQTYGYTF
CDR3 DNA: TGCAGCGTTGGGGGTTTAGCCGGGAGCCAGACTTATGGCTACACCTTC

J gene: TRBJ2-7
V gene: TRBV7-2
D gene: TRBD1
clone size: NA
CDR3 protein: CATSPGQGGFYEQYF
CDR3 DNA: TGTGCCACCAGCCCCGGACAGGGAGGATTCTACGAGCAGTACTTC

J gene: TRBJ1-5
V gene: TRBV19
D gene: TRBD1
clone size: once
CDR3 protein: CASSTQGVQPQHF
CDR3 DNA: TGTGCCAGTAGTACTCAGGGGGTTCAGCCCCAGCATTTT

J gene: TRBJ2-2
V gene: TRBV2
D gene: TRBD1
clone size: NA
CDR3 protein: CASSVWDRGAGELFF
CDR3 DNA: TGTGCCAGCAGTGTCTGGGACAGGGGGGCCGGGGAGCTGTTTTTT

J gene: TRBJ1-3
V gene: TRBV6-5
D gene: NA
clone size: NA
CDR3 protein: CASSLSQGPGNTIYF
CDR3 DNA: TGTGCCAGCAGCCTATCACAGGGTCCAGGAAACACCATATATTTT

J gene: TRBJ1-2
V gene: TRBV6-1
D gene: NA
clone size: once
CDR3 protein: CASSAGLHGYTF
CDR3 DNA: TGTGCCAGCAGTGCTGGGCTCCATGGCTACACCTTC

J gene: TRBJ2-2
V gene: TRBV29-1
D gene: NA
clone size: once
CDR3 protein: CSVPSAVNTGELFF
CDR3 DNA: TGCAGCGTTCCCTCTGCGGTTAACACCGGGGAGCTGTTTTTT

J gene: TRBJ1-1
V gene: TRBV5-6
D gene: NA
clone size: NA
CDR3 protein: CASSLGMGGRSEAFF
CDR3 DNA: TGTGCCAGCAGCTTGGGAATGGGAGGCAGGTCCGAAGCTTTCTTT

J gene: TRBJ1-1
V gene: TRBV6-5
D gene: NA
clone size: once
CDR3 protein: CASSYRFSPNTEAFF
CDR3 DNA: TGTGCCAGCAGTTACAGGTTTAGCCCGAACACTGAAGCTTTCTTT

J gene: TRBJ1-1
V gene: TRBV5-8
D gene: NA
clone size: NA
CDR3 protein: CASTPAGAKAFF
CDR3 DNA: TGTGCCAGCACCCCAGCAGGGGCAAAAGCTTTCTTT

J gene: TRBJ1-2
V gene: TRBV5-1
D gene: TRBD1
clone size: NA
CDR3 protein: CASSLRDRKFNYGYTF
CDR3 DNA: TGCGCCAGCAGCTTACGGGACAGGAAATTTAACTATGGCTACACCTTC

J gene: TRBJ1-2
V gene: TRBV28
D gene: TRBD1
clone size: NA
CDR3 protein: CASTPGQGYDYGYTF
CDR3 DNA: TGTGCCAGCACTCCAGGACAGGGATACGACTATGGCTACACCTTC

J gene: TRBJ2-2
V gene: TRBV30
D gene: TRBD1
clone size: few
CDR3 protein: CAWSVVGQGRGTGELFF
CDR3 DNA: TGTGCCTGGAGTGTAGTAGGACAGGGGAGGGGAACCGGGGAGCTGTTTTTT

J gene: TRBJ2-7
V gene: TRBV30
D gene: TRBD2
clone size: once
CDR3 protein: CAWSVGRERLDEQYF
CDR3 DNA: TGTGCCTGGAGTGTAGGGAGGGAGCGGTTAGACGAGCAGTACTTC

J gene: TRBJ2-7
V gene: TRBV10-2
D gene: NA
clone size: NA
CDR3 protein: CASRDLYEQYF
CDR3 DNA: TGCGCCAGCCGGGATTTGTACGAGCAGTACTTC

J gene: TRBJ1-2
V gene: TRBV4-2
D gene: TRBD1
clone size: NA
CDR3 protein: CASSQEGQGRYGYTF
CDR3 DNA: TGTGCCAGCAGCCAAGAGGGACAGGGGCGCTATGGCTACACCTTC

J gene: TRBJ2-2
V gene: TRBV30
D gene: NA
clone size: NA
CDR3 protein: CAWSGLGPGELFF
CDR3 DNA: TGTGCCTGGAGTGGACTAGGCCCAGGGGAGCTGTTTTTT

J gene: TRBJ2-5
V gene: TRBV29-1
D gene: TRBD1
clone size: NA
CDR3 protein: CSSSGQKETQYF
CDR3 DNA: TGCAGCTCCTCGGGACAGAAAGAGACCCAGTACTTC

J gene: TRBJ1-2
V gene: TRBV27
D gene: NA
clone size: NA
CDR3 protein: CASSFRINNYGYTF
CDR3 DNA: TGTGCCAGCAGTTTCAGGATTAATAACTATGGCTACACCTTC

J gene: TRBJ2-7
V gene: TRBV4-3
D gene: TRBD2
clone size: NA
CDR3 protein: CASSQDGTRGYEQYF
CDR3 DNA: TGCGCCAGCAGCCAAGATGGGACTAGGGGTTACGAGCAGTACTTC

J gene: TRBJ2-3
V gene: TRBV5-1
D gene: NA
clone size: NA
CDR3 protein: CASSLSGYAGPDTQYF
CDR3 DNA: TGCGCCAGCAGCTTGAGCGGTTACGCGGGCCCAGATACGCAGTATTTT

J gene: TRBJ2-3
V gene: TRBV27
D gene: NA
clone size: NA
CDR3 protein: CASIGHYTDTQYF
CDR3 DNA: TGTGCCAGCATTGGACACTACACAGATACGCAGTATTTT

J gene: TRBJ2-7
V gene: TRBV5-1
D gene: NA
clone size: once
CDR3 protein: CASSLARTAYEQYF
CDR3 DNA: TGCGCCAGCAGCTTGGCCAGGACAGCCTACGAGCAGTACTTC

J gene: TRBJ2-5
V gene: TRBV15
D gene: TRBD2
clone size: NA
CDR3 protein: CATSRDPGLAGIFIETQYF
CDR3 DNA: TGTGCCACCAGCAGAGATCCAGGACTAGCGGGAATCTTCATAGAGACCCAGTACTTC

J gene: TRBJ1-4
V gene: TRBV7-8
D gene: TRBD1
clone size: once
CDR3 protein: CASSLRDRFNEKLFF
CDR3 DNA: TGTGCCAGCAGCCTGCGGGACAGATTTAATGAAAAACTGTTTTTT

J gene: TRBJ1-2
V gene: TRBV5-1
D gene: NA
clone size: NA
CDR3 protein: CASSLSGVDGYTF
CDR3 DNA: TGCGCCAGCAGCTTGTCAGGGGTCGATGGCTACACCTTC

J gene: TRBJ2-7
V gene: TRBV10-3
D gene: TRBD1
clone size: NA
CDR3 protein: CATLQGASGEQYF
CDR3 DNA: TGTGCCACATTACAGGGGGCGTCTGGTGAGCAGTACTTC

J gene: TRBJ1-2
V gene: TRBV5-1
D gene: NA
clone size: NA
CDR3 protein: CASSREGFYTF
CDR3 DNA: TGCGCCAGCAGTCGAGAGGGCTTCTACACCTTC

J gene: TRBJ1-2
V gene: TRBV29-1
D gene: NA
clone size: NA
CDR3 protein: CSGLSRDMSYGYTF
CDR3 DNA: TGCAGCGGGCTATCCCGGGACATGTCTTATGGCTACACCTTC

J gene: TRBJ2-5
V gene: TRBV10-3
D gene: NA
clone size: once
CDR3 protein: CAMVRRGGAQETQYF
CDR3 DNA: TGTGCCATGGTAAGACGCGGCGGGGCCCAGGAGACCCAGTACTTC

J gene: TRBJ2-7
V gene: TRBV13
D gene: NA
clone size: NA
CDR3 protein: CASSPQGSVSYEQYF
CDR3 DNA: TGTGCCAGCAGCCCCCAGGGCAGCGTATCCTACGAGCAGTACTTC

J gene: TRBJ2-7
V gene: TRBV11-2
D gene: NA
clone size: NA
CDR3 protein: CASSLGVGVGYEQYF
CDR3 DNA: TGTGCCAGCAGCTTAGGAGTGGGAGTCGGCTACGAGCAGTACTTC

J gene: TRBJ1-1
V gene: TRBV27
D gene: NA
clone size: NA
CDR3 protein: CASSLSRGSMNTEAFF
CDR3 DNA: TGTGCCAGCAGTTTATCTCGGGGATCGATGAACACTGAAGCTTTCTTT

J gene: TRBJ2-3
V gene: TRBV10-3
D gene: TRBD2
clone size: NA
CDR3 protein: CAIRSLGLAGSTDTQYF
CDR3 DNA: TGTGCCATCAGGTCCTTGGGACTAGCGGGAAGCACAGATACGCAGTATTTT

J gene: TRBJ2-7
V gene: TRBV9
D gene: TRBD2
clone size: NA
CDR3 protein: CASSSRAGTSGTYEQYF
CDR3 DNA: TGTGCCAGCAGCTCGCGCGCCGGGACTAGCGGAACCTACGAGCAGTACTTC

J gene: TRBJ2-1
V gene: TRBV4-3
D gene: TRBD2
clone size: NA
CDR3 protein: CASSQDGTSGTYNEQFF
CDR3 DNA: TGCGCCAGCAGCCAAGATGGGACTAGCGGGACTTACAATGAGCAGTTCTTC

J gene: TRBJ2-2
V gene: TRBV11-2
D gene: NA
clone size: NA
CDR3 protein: CASSSRGGLGNTGELFF
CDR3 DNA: TGTGCCAGCAGCTCACGGGGAGGCTTGGGAAACACCGGGGAGCTGTTTTTT

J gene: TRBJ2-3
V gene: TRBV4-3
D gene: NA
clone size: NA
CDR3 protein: CASSQEGWGFTDTQYF
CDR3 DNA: TGCGCCAGCAGCCAAGAGGGCTGGGGCTTCACAGATACGCAGTATTTT

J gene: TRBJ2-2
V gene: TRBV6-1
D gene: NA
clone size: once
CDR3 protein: CASSERVGDTGELFF
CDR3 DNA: TGTGCCAGCAGTGAGCGGGTCGGTGACACCGGGGAGCTGTTTTTT

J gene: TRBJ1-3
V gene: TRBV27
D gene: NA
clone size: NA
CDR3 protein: CASSARLLGGYTIYF
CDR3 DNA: TGTGCCAGCAGTGCCCGACTCCTTGGAGGATACACCATATATTTT

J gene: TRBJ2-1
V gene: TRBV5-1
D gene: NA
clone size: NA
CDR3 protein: CASSSIPDWRNEQFF
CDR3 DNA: TGCGCCAGCAGCTCAATTCCCGACTGGCGGAATGAGCAGTTCTTC

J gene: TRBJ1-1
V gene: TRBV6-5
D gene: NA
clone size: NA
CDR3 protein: CASRLTEYTEAFF
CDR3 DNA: TGTGCCAGCAGGTTGACAGAGTACACTGAAGCTTTCTTT

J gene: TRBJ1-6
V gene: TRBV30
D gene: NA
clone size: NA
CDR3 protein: CAWSVLDGGESPLHF
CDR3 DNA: TGTGCCTGGAGTGTGTTAGACGGGGGTGAGAGTCCCCTCCACTTT

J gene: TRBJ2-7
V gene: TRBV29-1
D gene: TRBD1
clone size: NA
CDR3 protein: CSARDGRGYEQYF
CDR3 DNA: TGCAGCGCCCGGGACGGCAGGGGGTACGAGCAGTACTTC

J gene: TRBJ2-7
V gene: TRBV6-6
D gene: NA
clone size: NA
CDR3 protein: CASSYSGAGAYEQYF
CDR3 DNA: TGTGCCAGCAGTTACTCCGGGGCAGGGGCCTACGAGCAGTACTTC

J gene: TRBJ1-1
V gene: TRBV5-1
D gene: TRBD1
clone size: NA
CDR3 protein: CASSFQGGTEAFF
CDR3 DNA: TGCGCCAGCAGCTTTCAGGGGGGCACTGAAGCTTTCTTT

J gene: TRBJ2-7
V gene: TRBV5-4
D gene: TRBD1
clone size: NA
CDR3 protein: CASSQFDRGSNEQYF
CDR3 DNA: TGTGCCAGCAGCCAGTTCGACAGGGGGAGTAACGAGCAGTACTTC